The rows below give T cell receptor beta chains drawn from one sample of a study of cytomegalovirus exposure and HLA in healthy donors. Using immunoSEQ multiplex PCR, the repertoire was profiled, and TCRdb retains in-frame clones only, with some absent. The sample holds a few hundred thousand clones, about 90% seen once. Sequences were obtained from PBMCs. Receptors originate from a girl aged 2 to 9 in good health and CMV-seronegative. Both conserved end residues are part of each CDR3. A D gene is named only where the DNA matches it firmly. Clone size appears in some rows only: once, few, many, or a class for an expanded clone.

CASTSVNEKLFF | TGTGCCAGTACGTCGGTTAATGAAAAACTGTTTTTT | TRBJ1-4 | TRBV19 | few | 12 | NA
CASSDGLTQHF | TGTGCCAGCAGTGACGGGCTAACCCAGCATTTT | TRBJ1-5 | TRBV6-4 | NA | 11 | NA
CASSEARGGGYGYTF | TGTGCCAGCAGTGAAGCTCGGGGGGGTGGCTATGGCTACACCTTC | TRBJ1-2 | TRBV2 | NA | 15 | NA
CASSPPGQSMNTEAFF | TGTGCCAGCAGCCCACCGGGACAGAGTATGAACACTGAAGCTTTCTTT | TRBJ1-1 | TRBV28 | NA | 16 | TRBD1
CASSFHKSYEQYF | TGTGCCAGTAGTTTCCACAAATCCTACGAGCAGTACTTC | TRBJ2-7 | TRBV19 | few | 13 | NA
CASSAGDREYYEQYF | TGCGCCAGCAGCGCGGGGGACAGGGAATACTACGAGCAGTACTTC | TRBJ2-7 | TRBV5-1 | once | 15 | TRBD1
CASSEMGTGAEQYF | TGTGCCAGCAGCGAGATGGGGACAGGGGCCGAGCAGTACTTC | TRBJ2-7 | TRBV6-1 | few | 14 | TRBD1
CASSLGQGSGETQYF | TGTGCCAGCAGCTTAGGACAGGGAAGTGGAGAGACCCAGTACTTC | TRBJ2-5 | TRBV11-2 | NA | 15 | TRBD1
CASGPAPGMVDEQYF | TGTGCTAGTGGTCCCGCCCCAGGAATGGTCGACGAGCAGTACTTC | TRBJ2-7 | TRBV12-5 | NA | 15 | NA
CASSVEGGTYIEQFF | TGTGCCAGCAGCGTTGAGGGGGGGACCTACATTGAGCAGTTCTTC | TRBJ2-1 | TRBV9 | NA | 15 | NA
CASSLTRGSYNEQFF | TGCGCCAGCAGCTTAACCAGGGGCTCCTACAATGAGCAGTTCTTC | TRBJ2-1 | TRBV5-1 | NA | 15 | NA
CASSFGQGSNQPQHF | TGTGCCAGCAGTTTCGGACAGGGCAGCAATCAGCCCCAGCATTTT | TRBJ1-5 | TRBV6-5 | NA | 15 | TRBD1
CASSGQGVYEQYF | TGTGCCAGCAGTGGACAGGGGGTCTACGAGCAGTACTTC | TRBJ2-7 | TRBV2 | NA | 13 | TRBD1
CASSLSRSETQYF | TGTGCCAGCAGTCTTAGCCGGTCGGAGACCCAGTACTTC | TRBJ2-5 | TRBV27 | once | 13 | NA
CASSLRLGPQETQYF | TGTGCCAGCAGCTTGCGGCTGGGGCCCCAAGAGACCCAGTACTTC | TRBJ2-5 | TRBV7-6 | NA | 15 | NA
CASSQGGQGDSPLHF | TGTGCCAGCAGCCAAGGGGGACAGGGCGATTCACCCCTCCACTTT | TRBJ1-6 | TRBV7-9 | NA | 15 | TRBD1
CASSSTGVGNEQFF | TGTGCCAGCAGTTCTACAGGGGTTGGAAATGAGCAGTTCTTC | TRBJ2-1 | TRBV28 | NA | 14 | TRBD1
CASSWRGASYEQYF | TGTGCCAGCAGCTGGCGGGGGGCCTCCTACGAGCAGTACTTC | TRBJ2-7 | TRBV7-9 | NA | 14 | TRBD2
CASSVTGSGNTIYF | TGTGCCAGCAGCGTGACAGGCTCTGGAAACACCATATATTTT | TRBJ1-3 | TRBV7-6 | NA | 14 | NA
CATQGDEDTEAFF | TGTGCCACCCAGGGGGACGAGGACACTGAAGCTTTCTTT | TRBJ1-1 | TRBV5-8 | few | 13 | TRBD1
CASSFPGGVYNEQFF | TGTGCCAGCAGCTTCCCAGGGGGCGTTTACAATGAGCAGTTCTTC | TRBJ2-1 | TRBV7-2 | NA | 15 | TRBD1
CASSSRPGVMGYEQYF | TGCGCCAGCAGCAGTCGTCCGGGGGTGATGGGCTACGAGCAGTACTTC | TRBJ2-7 | TRBV5-1 | NA | 16 | NA
CASSETRGGSPLHF | TGTGCCAGCAGTGAGACAAGGGGTGGTTCACCCCTCCACTTT | TRBJ1-6 | TRBV2 | NA | 14 | NA
CASSSSGQGGTEAFF | TGTGCCAGCAGTTCCTCGGGACAGGGGGGCACTGAAGCTTTCTTT | TRBJ1-1 | TRBV6-5 | NA | 15 | TRBD1
CASSQGNRNTEAFF | TGTGCCAGCAGCCAAGGGAACAGGAACACTGAAGCTTTCTTT | TRBJ1-1 | TRBV14 | NA | 14 | NA
CASSEQQGADGYTF | TGTGCCAGCAGTGAACAGCAGGGGGCTGATGGCTACACCTTC | TRBJ1-2 | TRBV6-1 | NA | 14 | TRBD1
CASSLGGTGGQPQHF | TGTGCCAGCAGCTTGGGCGGGACAGGGGGCCAGCCCCAGCATTTT | TRBJ1-5 | TRBV5-6 | NA | 15 | TRBD1
CASSMTDDNYGYTF | TGTGCCAGTAGTATGACAGATGATAACTATGGCTACACCTTC | TRBJ1-2 | TRBV19 | few | 14 | NA
CASSFYSFTYEQYF | TGTGCCAGCAGCTTCTACAGCTTCACCTACGAGCAGTACTTC | TRBJ2-7 | TRBV5-6 | NA | 14 | NA
CASSSGTQNQPQHF | TGTGCCAGCAGCTCCGGGACACAAAATCAGCCCCAGCATTTT | TRBJ1-5 | TRBV5-5 | once | 14 | NA
CASSLDRAQPQHF | TGTGCCAGCAGCTTGGACAGGGCTCAGCCCCAGCATTTT | TRBJ1-5 | TRBV5-4 | NA | 13 | NA